A single TCR beta chain is shown here with its context. The target antigen is unknown. The sample is drawn from a study of T cell responses to AZD1222 COVID-19 vaccine. Study-wide results and caveats: Donors were mostly white British, more females; clonal diversity possibly underestimated. When two AZD1222 doses had been given, Spike-specific TCR breadth and depth rose. Unmutated variant regions are reportedly targeted by nearly half of spike-specific TCRs.

Here immunoSEQ multiplex PCR was the method, and the copy in TCRdb shows in-frame clones only, minus some. This sample yields 130,000 or so clones, of which around 89% are seen a single time; more than 9.5% belongs to the top ten. Sequences were derived from peripheral blood, sampled on day 0 of MenACWY control vaccination. The clonotype was recovered from an adult in good health.

CDR3 nucleotides: TGTGCCAGCAGTTTTGACGGGAATTCACCCCTCCACTTT. Translation gives CASSFDGNSPLHF. V is TRBV27 and J is TRBJ1-6; D uncertain. CDR3 length: 13 residues. Germline CDR1 MNHEY, CDR2 SMNVEV (reference sequence). The V end lost 3 bases, the J end lost 7 bases, and 7 bases lay between the germline ends.